The next 26 T cell receptor beta chains were all read from a single sample in a study of early T cells in non-severe SARS-CoV-2 infection (dated by TCRdb to the early 2020s). Libraries were constructed by 5' RACE. TCRdb records NextSeq 500 as the sequencer. Using fastp at Q25 and MiXCR, TCRdb reprocessed the public reads and kept productive beta chains. Rows with a matching CDR3 protein are joined into one entry that keeps the most common DNA and genes. This sample has 25,000 to 35,000 distinct CDR3 sequences in its table, and around 3% of those were observed once. Clones ranked in the top ten supply 0.72% of the sample. Sequencing was carried out using whole blood. The source is an adult who was a healthcare worker with PCR-confirmed SARS-CoV-2 infection or an uninfected control (not recorded which).

This clonotype was counted at least ten times. The J gene is TRBJ2-2, the V gene TRBV11-2, with 10 bases that match TRBD2. The V gene end was trimmed by 5 bases and the J gene end by 4 bases; junction bases not matched to a gene: 13. This CDR3 is 18 amino acids long. Germline V gene sequence: CDR1 SGHAT, CDR2 FQNNGV. CDR3 DNA: TGTGCCAGCAGCGATAAAGGACTAGCGGAAATAAGCACCGGGGAGCTGTTTTTT. Translation: CASSDKGLAEISTGELFF.

This clonotype was seen many times. The chain recombines TRBV28 with TRBJ2-3; 8 nucleotides align to TRBD2. The CDR3 extends over 14 amino acids. Germline V gene sequence: CDR1 MDHEN, CDR2 SYDVKM. The V segment lost 10 bases and the J segment 0 bases; nucleotides outside the gene matches: 6. The CDR3 loop reads CATPREGSTDTQYF. The CDR3 bases are TGTGCCACCCCCCGGGAGGGAAGCACAGATACGCAGTATTTT.

V and J are TRBV27 and TRBJ2-7, with D unclear. V was cut by 5 bases and J by 6 bases, with 14 bases left in between. This CDR3 has 13 residues. Germline loops: CDR1 MNHEY, CDR2 SMNVEV (reference sequence). CDR3 bases: TGTGCCAGCAGTCCGACGGTGGCTGGCGAGCAGTACTTC. It translates to CASSPTVAGEQYF.

This clonotype rates as medium-sized. This chain joins TRBV13 and TRBJ1-2, with D uncertain. The V and J ends lost 0 bases and 2 bases respectively, with 13 bases between them. Germline V gene lookup returns CDR1 PRHDT and CDR2 FYEKMQ (reference sequence). This CDR3 has 16 amino acids. The CDR3, as DNA: TGTGCCAGCAGCTTAGGGGAATGGGAAGGAAACTATGGCTACACCTTC. Its translation is CASSLGEWEGNYGYTF.

This rearrangement joins TRBV2 to TRBJ1-2; possible D gene TRBD1, 5 bases. This CDR3 has 14 amino acids. The germline gives CDR1 SNHLY, CDR2 FYNNEI. V was pared by 5 bases and J by 0 bases, with 10 bases between. CDR3 DNA: TGTGCCAGCAGTACGGAGACAGCTAACTATGGCTACACCTTC. It specifies CASSTETANYGYTF.

This clonotype appeared many times. The chain uses TRBV6-1 and TRBJ1-5, with D uncertain. Germline V gene sequence: CDR1 MNHNS, CDR2 SASEGT. The ends were cut back, 3 bases at V and 1 base at J, with 10 bases in the middle. The CDR3 contains 15 residues. The CDR3 spells CASSEGRESNQPQHF. In DNA form, the CDR3 reads TGTGCCAGCAGTGAGGGTCGGGAGAGCAATCAGCCCCAGCATTTT.

In its sample, this clonotype was seen many times. CDR3 region: CASRPDRGTNTEAFF. The CDR3 DNA follows: TGTGCCAGCAGACCCGACAGGGGAACGAACACTGAAGCTTTCTTT. The V gene is TRBV7-9, the J gene TRBJ1-1; 8 bases align to TRBD1. This CDR3 has 15 residues. Germline V lookup: CDR1 SEHNR, CDR2 FQNEAQ (reference sequence). The ends lost 6 bases at V and 1 base at J; junction bases unmatched: 7.

This clonotype was seen many times. The chain carries TRBV12-3 or TRBV12-4 and TRBJ1-6; D gene unclear. The CDR3 covers 14 residues. V lost 5 bases and J 6 bases, leaving 11 bases between the germline ends. The CDR3 loop is CASSELTFNSPLHF. For the CDR3, the DNA is TGTGCCAGCAGTGAACTGACCTTTAATTCACCCCTCCACTTT.

A few counts support this clonotype. This chain uses TRBV2 with TRBJ2-5; D gene unclear. Germline-derived CDR1 and CDR2 are SNHLY and FYNNEI. The CDR3 runs to 15 residues. The germline V and J ends were trimmed by 5 bases and 2 bases, with 15 bases remaining between them. The CDR3 sequence: CASSREITLQETQYF. The DNA of the CDR3 is TGTGCCAGCAGTAGAGAGATAACCCTTCAAGAGACCCAGTACTTC.

This clonotype has a count of ten or more. The rearrangement uses TRBV2 and TRBJ2-2; a weak D match, TRBD1 (5 bases). This CDR3 has 14 amino acids. V lost 7 bases and J 1 base, leaving 10 bases between the germline ends. Germline CDR1 reads SNHLY; CDR2 reads FYNNEI. The CDR3 reads CASTRRVNTGELFF. The DNA of the CDR3 is TGTGCCAGCACGCGCAGGGTGAACACCGGGGAGCTGTTTTTT.

This clonotype was observed many times. This chain uses TRBV6-2 or TRBV6-3 with TRBJ1-6; perhaps TRBD1 as D (5 bases). The V gene's germline CDR1 is MNHEY and CDR2 SVGEGT. V was clipped by 2 bases and J by 8 bases, with 16 bases between them. The CDR3 length is 16 residues. CDR3 DNA sequence: TGTGCCAGCAGTTACGCCCCCGACAGCCTGGATTCACCCCTCCACTTT. Its protein product is CASSYAPDSLDSPLHF.

In this sample, this clonotype is medium-sized (0.01 to 0.1%). The chain has TRBV12-3 or TRBV12-4 and TRBJ2-5; D uncertain. This CDR3 is 11 amino acids long. V was clipped by 3 bases and J by 4 bases, with 3 bases between them. As DNA, the CDR3 is TGTGCCAGCAGTTTGGGAGAGACCCAGTACTTC. This gives the protein CASSLGETQYF.

This clonotype was picked up many times. The chain couples TRBV18 to TRBJ2-7, with D maybe TRBD1 (5 bases). Germline V gene sequence: CDR1 KGHSH, CDR2 LQKENI. Deletions cut 2 bases from V and 2 bases from J, with 10 bases between. The CDR3 runs 14 residues. CDR3 residues: CASSPSAGPYEQYV. The CDR3 DNA reads TGTGCCAGCTCACCATCGGCAGGGCCCTACGAGCAGTACGTC.

Ten or more counts support this clonotype. V usage is TRBV5-5 and J usage is TRBJ2-4; D is possibly TRBD1 (5 bases). Trimming took off 0 bases at V and 0 bases at J, with 10 bases between the two ends. The CDR3 runs to 16 residues. CDR1 is SGHKS and CDR2 is YYEKEE in the germline V gene (reference sequence). The CDR3 spells CASSLATAEAKNIQYF. CDR3 sequence (DNA): TGTGCCAGCAGCTTGGCGACAGCCGAAGCCAAAAACATTCAGTACTTC.

This clonotype was counted ten times or more. This chain connects TRBV6-2 or TRBV6-3 to TRBJ1-3, with D perhaps TRBD1 (5 bases). Trimming took off 0 bases at V and 7 bases at J, with 13 bases between the two ends. The CDR3 loop spans 15 amino acids. The germline CDR1 and CDR2 sequences are MNHEY and SVGEGT. CDR3 loop: CASSYSGRASNTIYF. DNA of the CDR3: TGTGCCAGCAGTTACTCCGGCAGGGCGAGCAACACCATATATTTT.

This clonotype was observed at least ten times. The rearrangement joins TRBV18 to TRBJ2-3; D is unresolved. The CDR3 totals 13 residues. V was shortened by 1 base and J by 2 bases, with 4 bases between the two germline ends. Germline assignment: CDR1 KGHSH and CDR2 LQKENI. The CDR3 sequence is CASSPRTTDTQYF. As DNA, the CDR3 is TGTGCCAGCTCACCACGCACCACAGATACGCAGTATTTT.

This clonotype was recorded at least ten times. The V call is TRBV29-1, the J call TRBJ1-2, with a tentative D call TRBD1 (5 bases). The V and J ends lost 0 bases and 4 bases respectively, with 9 bases between them. The CDR3 spans 13 residues. Germline V gene lookup returns CDR1 SQVTM and CDR2 ANQGSEA. The CDR3 nucleotides are TGCAGCGTTGAAGATCCTGACAGCTATGGCTACACCTTC. Protein sequence: CSVEDPDSYGYTF.

This clonotype was detected many times. V and J are TRBV7-8 and TRBJ2-1, with D tentatively TRBD1 or TRBD2 (5 bases each). Germline V gives CDR1 SGHVS, CDR2 FQNEAQ. This CDR3 is built from 17 residues. The germline V and J ends were trimmed by 3 bases and 6 bases, with 21 bases remaining between them. The DNA for the CDR3 is TGTGCCAGCAGCTTCAGGCTCAGGGAGATTTGGGCCAATGAGCAGTTCTTC. The encoded protein is CASSFRLREIWANEQFF.

This clonotype has ten or more counts. The chain couples TRBV11-2 to TRBJ2-1; D is possibly TRBD2 (5 bases). CDR1 and CDR2 from the germline V gene are SGHAT and FQNNGV. The ends were cut back, 5 bases at V and 10 bases at J, with 12 bases in the middle. This CDR3 comprises 12 residues. CDR3 residues: CASSAPPGEQFF. CDR3 coding DNA: TGTGCCAGCAGCGCCCCCCCGGGGGAGCAGTTCTTC.

This clonotype was found a few times. V is TRBV18 and J is TRBJ1-6; 11 bases align to TRBD1. The CDR3 has 15 amino acids. CDR1 KGHSH and CDR2 LQKENI come from the germline V gene. V was pared by 1 base and J by 8 bases, with 1 base of the junction left unmatched. The CDR3 DNA sequence: TGTGCCAGCTCACCACTGGGACAGGGGGATTCACCCCTCCACTTT. Its translation: CASSPLGQGDSPLHF.

This clonotype was observed many times. The J gene is TRBJ1-5, the V gene TRBV3-1; 8 bases map to TRBD1. Germline-derived CDR1 and CDR2 are LGHDT and YNNKEL (reference sequence). The CDR3 covers 14 residues. V lost 4 bases and J lost 2; bases outside the gene matches: 1. This CDR3 reads CASSPGQGNQPQHF. CDR3 coding DNA: TGTGCCAGCAGCCCGGGACAGGGCAATCAGCCCCAGCATTTT.

This clonotype was seen at least ten times. The chain carries TRBV6-5 and TRBJ2-1, with TRBD1 matching over 9 bases. V was pared by 6 bases and J by 0 bases, with 12 bases of the junction left unmatched. Germline V gene sequence: CDR1 MNHEY, CDR2 SVGAGI. CDR3 length: 18 amino acids. CDR3 sequence reads: CASRSGQGSPSSYNEQFF. CDR3 coding DNA: TGTGCCAGCAGATCGGGACAGGGTTCGCCCAGCTCCTACAATGAGCAGTTCTTC.

The V call is TRBV2, the J call TRBJ1-1; D unresolved. This CDR3 has 13 residues. Germline V gene lookup returns CDR1 SNHLY and CDR2 FYNNEI. V lost 2 bases, J lost 4 bases, and 8 bases lay in between. This CDR3 is CASSEQVITEAFF. Here the CDR3 DNA reads TGTGCCAGCAGTGAACAGGTGATCACTGAAGCTTTCTTT.

In its sample, this clonotype was seen a few times. The chain recombines TRBV5-5 with TRBJ2-7; 7 bases fit TRBD1. There are 14 residues in the CDR3. Trimming took 4 bases from V and 4 from J; bases not matched to a gene: 8. CDR1 and CDR2 (germline): SGHKS, YYEKEE (reference sequence). The CDR3 sequence: CASSSQGESYEQYV. The CDR3 bases are TGTGCCAGCAGCAGCCAGGGGGAGAGTTACGAGCAGTACGTC.

This clonotype was picked up many times. The chain is built from TRBV12-3 or TRBV12-4 and TRBJ1-6; D unclear. The V and J ends lost 4 bases and 2 bases respectively, with 9 bases between them. The CDR3 sequence is 15 residues long. The CDR3 region is CASSSRRAYNSPLHF. The DNA for the CDR3 is TGTGCCAGCAGTTCTCGGAGGGCCTATAATTCACCCCTCCACTTT.

This clonotype came up many times. The CDR3 sequence: CASSLAGGNTEAFF. The CDR3 region has the DNA TGTGCCAGCAGCTTGGCGGGGGGAAACACTGAAGCTTTCTTT. The chain links TRBV5-6 to TRBJ1-1, with D possibly being TRBD1 (5 bases). Trimming shortened V by 0 bases and J by 2 bases, and 8 bases separated the two germline ends. CDR3 size: 14 residues. Germline CDR1 and CDR2: SGHDT and YYEEEE.